The 22 T cell receptor beta chains listed next were all sequenced from one sample in a study of beta chain features in type 1 diabetes. Expressed TCRB transcripts were sequenced after all isolated RNA was converted to cDNA. Using immunoSEQ multiplex PCR, the repertoire was profiled, and TCRdb retains in-frame clones only, with some absent. The table includes just over 450,000 clones, approximately 31% detected once. Sequencing was carried out using naive CD4+ T cells from blood. These receptors came from a man aged 18 to 29 in good health.

The table lists this clone with a few counts. The V and J genes are TRBV30 and TRBJ1-1; D unresolved. V lost 6 bases and J 0 bases, leaving 14 bases between the germline ends. Germline-derived CDR1 and CDR2 are GTSNPN and SVGIG (reference sequence). The CDR3 is 14 amino acids. The DNA of the CDR3 is TGTGCCTGCCCTTATGGCGGGATGAACACTGAAGCTTTCTTT. It codes for CACPYGGMNTEAFF.

J is TRBJ2-4 and V is TRBV9; D is uncertain. With 3 bases removed from V and 5 bases from J, the gap between germline ends came to 9 bases. CDR3 length: 13 residues. Per germline, CDR1 SGDLS and CDR2 YYNGEE. CDR3 sequence reads: CASSAGSQNIQYF. The CDR3, as DNA: TGTGCCAGCAGCGCAGGATCTCAAAACATTCAGTACTTC. Full variable domain (outside the CDR3, taken from reference TRBV9 and TRBJ2-4): DSGVTQTPKHLITATGQRVTLRCSPRSGDLSVYWYQQSLDQGLQFLIQYYNGEERAKGNILERFSAQQFPDLHSELNLSSLELGDSALYFCASSAGSQNIQYFGAGTRLSVL.

The V call is TRBV30, the J call TRBJ2-5, with 9 bases fitting TRBD1. Per germline, CDR1 GTSNPN and CDR2 SVGIG (reference sequence). The V gene end was trimmed by 7 bases and the J gene end by 4 bases; junction bases not matched to a gene: 4. There are 12 residues in the CDR3. CDR3 nucleotide sequence: TGTGCCTTCACGACAGGGGGAGAGACCCAGTACTTC. Translating gives CAFTTGGETQYF.

This clone was observed a few times. This chain joins TRBV30 and TRBJ1-2; D is unclear. The CDR3 spans 13 residues. Trimming removed 2 bases at V and 4 bases at J, with 11 bases between. Germline V gene sequence: CDR1 GTSNPN, CDR2 SVGIG (reference sequence). The CDR3 DNA follows: TGTGCCTGGAGTCGGGATAAGAGCTATGGCTACACCTTC. This codes for CAWSRDKSYGYTF.

The chain joins TRBV5-6 to TRBJ1-4, with D uncertain. Germline CDR1 is SGHDT and CDR2 is YYEEEE. The CDR3 has 15 residues. Trimming shortened V by 3 bases and J by 4 bases, and 13 bases separated the two germline ends. CDR3 nucleotide sequence: TGTGCCAGCAGCTCCCCCGTGGACGGTAATGAAAAACTGTTTTTT. Amino acids: CASSSPVDGNEKLFF.

This rearrangement joins TRBV7-9 to TRBJ2-2; TRBD1 might be the D (5 bases). From germline, CDR1 is SEHNR and CDR2 FQNEAQ (reference sequence). V was trimmed by 3 bases and J by 0 bases, leaving 8 bases between them. The CDR3 runs to 15 residues. CDR3: CASSFARANTGELFF. In DNA, the CDR3 is TGTGCCAGCAGCTTTGCCAGGGCGAACACCGGGGAGCTGTTTTTT.

V and J are TRBV15 and TRBJ2-1; D perhaps matches TRBD2 (5 bases). The CDR3 is made up of 16 amino acids. CDR1 is LNHNV, CDR2 YYDKDF, per germline (reference sequence). V was shortened by 1 base and J by 2 bases, with 12 bases between the two germline ends. In DNA, the CDR3 is TGTGCCACCAGCAGAGCCGATGGAGCGGCCTACAATGAGCAGTTCTTC. Translated: CATSRADGAAYNEQFF.

The CDR3 region is CASSGGGWGNTEAFF. The CDR3 coding sequence is TGTGCCAGCAGTGGTGGAGGGTGGGGGAACACTGAAGCTTTCTTT. This chain connects TRBV2 to TRBJ1-1; D is unclear. V was pared by 4 bases and J by 1 base, with 13 bases between. Germline V CDR1 and CDR2: SNHLY, FYNNEI. The CDR3 loop spans 15 amino acids.

V gene TRBV7-9 combines with J gene TRBJ1-1; unclear D gene. Germline-derived CDR1 and CDR2 are SEHNR and FQNEAQ (reference sequence). This CDR3 has 13 residues. V gave up 3 bases and J gave up 0 bases, with 5 bases separating them. In DNA, the CDR3 is TGTGCCAGCAGCTTCTCAGTGAACACTGAAGCTTTCTTT. Protein: CASSFSVNTEAFF.

V gene TRBV29-1 combines with J gene TRBJ2-7; TRBD1 agrees at 9 bases. Trimming took 6 bases from V and 6 from J; bases not matched to a gene: 12. The germline V gene has CDR1 SQVTM and CDR2 ANQGSEA. The CDR3 totals 14 residues. The CDR3 sequence: CSVITGGVVSEQYF. As DNA, the CDR3 is TGCAGCGTAATAACAGGGGGCGTTGTCTCCGAGCAGTACTTC.

The CDR3 DNA reads as TGTGCCAGCTCAGCCTACAGGGGGGCCTACGAGCAGTACTTC. Amino acids: CASSAYRGAYEQYF. This chain uses TRBV18 with TRBJ2-7; 8 positions match TRBD1. The CDR3 extends over 14 amino acids. V was pared by 5 bases and J by 2 bases, with 5 bases of the junction left unmatched. The germline gives CDR1 KGHSH, CDR2 LQKENI. Combining the CDR3 with reference TRBV18 and TRBJ2-7 gives the whole variable domain NAGVMQNPRHLVRRRGQEARLRCSPMKGHSHVYWYRQLPEEGLKFMVYLQKENIIDESGMPKERFSAEFPKEGPSILRIQQVVRGDSAAYFCASSAYRGAYEQYFGPGTRLTVT.

The sample holds one count of this clone. The V gene is TRBV27, the J gene TRBJ2-7; D gene unclear. This CDR3 is 13 amino acids long. The germline V and J ends were trimmed by 5 bases and 3 bases, with 11 bases remaining between them. Germline-derived CDR1 and CDR2 are MNHEY and SMNVEV (reference sequence). CDR3 coding DNA: TGTGCCAGCAGTCTTGTGGCAGGCTACGAGCAGTACTTC. Residues: CASSLVAGYEQYF.

A word on this clone: One base away lies a much larger clone, so this may be a sequencing read error. This rearrangement joins TRBV5-6 to TRBJ2-7; D not certain. CDR3 size: 11 residues. V was trimmed by 3 bases and J by 2 bases, leaving 3 bases between them. Germline-derived CDR1 and CDR2 are SGHDT and YYEEEE. CDR3 sequence reads: CASSSPYEQYF. CDR3 nucleotides: TGTGCCAGCAGCTCCCCCTACGAGCAGTACTTC.

V usage is TRBV6-4 and J usage is TRBJ2-1; 13 bases line up with TRBD2. The CDR3 is 16 amino acids. The germline V gene encodes CDR1 MRHNA and CDR2 SNTAGT. V gave up 9 bases and J gave up 10 bases; unmatched junction bases: 15. In DNA form, the CDR3 reads TGTGCCAGTCGGGGAACCGGGACTAGCGGGATGCGGGAGCAGTTCTTC. As protein: CASRGTGTSGMREQFF.

The chain employs TRBV7-8 and TRBJ2-7, with 8 bases aligning to TRBD2. Germline lookup yields CDR1 SGHVS and CDR2 FQNEAQ. The CDR3 has 14 residues. After removal of 6 bases from V and 5 bases from J, the junction contained 9 bases not matched to a gene. CDR3 loop: CASSPRGVRNEQYF. Here the CDR3 DNA reads TGTGCCAGCAGTCCGCGGGGGGTTAGGAACGAGCAGTACTTC.

The chain recombines TRBV11-2 with TRBJ2-1, with 9 bases that match TRBD2. Per germline, CDR1 SGHAT and CDR2 FQNNGV. The CDR3 is made up of 16 amino acids. V gave up 1 base and J gave up 2 bases; unmatched junction bases: 3. As DNA, the CDR3 is TGTGCCAGCAGCTTAGTTAGCGGGAGTGCCTACAATGAGCAGTTCTTC. Amino acids: CASSLVSGSAYNEQFF.

The CDR3 nucleotides read TGTGCCTGGAGGCGACGGGGGACTAACAATGAGCAGTTCTTC. This sequence encodes CAWRRRGTNNEQFF. The chain links TRBV30 to TRBJ2-1, with 7 positions matching TRBD2. V trimming: 3 bases; J trimming: 5 bases; junction bases outside the gene matches: 7. This CDR3 contains 14 residues. The germline gives CDR1 GTSNPN, CDR2 SVGIG (reference sequence).

This clone came up a few times. The chain employs TRBV18 and TRBJ1-4, with unresolved D. V was pared by 6 bases and J by 8 bases, with 4 bases between. The CDR3 consists of 10 residues. The V gene's germline CDR1 is KGHSH and CDR2 LQKENI. The DNA of the CDR3 is TGTGCCAGCTCGATCGAAAAACTGTTTTTT. Its translation is CASSIEKLFF.

V and J are TRBV30 and TRBJ2-5, with 14 bases fitting TRBD2. Trimming took 2 bases from V and 5 from J; bases not matched to a gene: 13. There are 18 residues in the CDR3. In germline, CDR1 is GTSNPN, CDR2 SVGIG (reference sequence). The chain's CDR3 is CAWSQRLGLAGVGETQYF. The DNA for the CDR3 is TGTGCCTGGAGTCAGAGGTTGGGACTAGCGGGAGTAGGTGAGACCCAGTACTTC.

This clone was observed a handful of times. This chain joins TRBV29-1 and TRBJ2-1; D not resolved. CDR1 SQVTM and CDR2 ANQGSEA come from the germline V gene. The CDR3 runs 11 residues. Between the trimmed V and J ends, which lost 7 bases and 10 bases, there was a span of 14 bases. In DNA, the CDR3 is TGCAGCGCGTCTGGCGTGGGGGAGCAGTTCTTC. It encodes CSASGVGEQFF.

The chain has TRBV18 and TRBJ1-2, with D unresolved. This CDR3 is built from 15 residues. Per germline, CDR1 KGHSH and CDR2 LQKENI. V was trimmed by 3 bases and J by 5 bases, leaving 16 bases between them. This CDR3 reads CASSPKSDYGYGYTF. In DNA, the CDR3 is TGTGCCAGCTCACCCAAATCGGACTATGGATATGGCTACACCTTC.

This clone was observed once. The chain recombines TRBV28 with TRBJ2-3, with D perhaps matching TRBD2 (6 bases). The V end was cut by 6 bases, the J end by 3 bases, with 13 bases between. This CDR3 is built from 14 residues. Germline values: CDR1 MDHEN, CDR2 SYDVKM. In DNA, the CDR3 is TGTGCCAGCAGCGCCCAGGCGGGGACAGATACGCAGTATTTT. Amino acid sequence: CASSAQAGTDTQYF.